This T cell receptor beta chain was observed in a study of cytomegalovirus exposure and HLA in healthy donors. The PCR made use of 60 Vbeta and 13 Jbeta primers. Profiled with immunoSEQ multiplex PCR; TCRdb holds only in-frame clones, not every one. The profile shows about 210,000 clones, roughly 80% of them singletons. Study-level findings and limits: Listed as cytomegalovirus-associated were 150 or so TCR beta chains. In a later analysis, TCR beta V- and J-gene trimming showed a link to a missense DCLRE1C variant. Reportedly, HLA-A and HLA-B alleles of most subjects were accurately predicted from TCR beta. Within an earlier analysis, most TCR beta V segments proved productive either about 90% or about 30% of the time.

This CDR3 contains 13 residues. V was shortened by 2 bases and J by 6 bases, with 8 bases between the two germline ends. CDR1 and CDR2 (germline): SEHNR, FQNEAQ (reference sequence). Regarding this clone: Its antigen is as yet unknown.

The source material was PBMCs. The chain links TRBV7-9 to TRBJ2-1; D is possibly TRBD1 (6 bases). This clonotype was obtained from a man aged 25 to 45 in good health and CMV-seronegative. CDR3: CASSLIGGNEQFF. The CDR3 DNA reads TGTGCCAGCAGCTTAATAGGGGGCAATGAGCAGTTCTTC.